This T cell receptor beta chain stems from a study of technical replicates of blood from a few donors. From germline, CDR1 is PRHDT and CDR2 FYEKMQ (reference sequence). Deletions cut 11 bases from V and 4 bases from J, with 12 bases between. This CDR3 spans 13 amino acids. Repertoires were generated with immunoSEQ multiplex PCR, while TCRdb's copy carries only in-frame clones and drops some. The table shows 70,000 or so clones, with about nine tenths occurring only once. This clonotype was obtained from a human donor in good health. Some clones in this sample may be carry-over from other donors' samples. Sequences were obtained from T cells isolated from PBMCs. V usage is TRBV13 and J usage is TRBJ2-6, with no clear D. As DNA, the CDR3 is TGTGCCTCCTCGTCGGTGGGGGCCAACGTCCTGACTTTC. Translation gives CASSSVGANVLTF.